These 25 T cell receptor beta chains came from one sample sequenced in a study of naive and memory T cell subsets. The beta constant-region primer was an equimolar mix of two oligonucleotides covering TRBC1 and TRBC2. The ligated cDNA underwent four PCR rounds using SP2 and nested alpha and beta constant-region primers. Each CDR3 protein is one row after TCRdb ran MiXCR on the UMI-ligation and nested PCR reads. The table includes just over 80,000 distinct CDR3 sequences, approximately 9.2% detected once. Sequencing was done on a sample of naive CD8+ T cells from blood. The receptors come from a human donor in good health.

This rearrangement joins TRBV12-5 to TRBJ2-1; unclear D gene. From germline, CDR1 is LGHNT and CDR2 FRNRAP. CDR3 length equals 11 residues. With 4 bases removed from V and 6 bases from J, the gap between germline ends came to 4 bases. DNA of the CDR3: TGTGCTAGTGGTTGGGCCAATGAGCAGTTCTTC. Amino acid sequence: CASGWANEQFF.

This clonotype was observed a handful of times. V and J are TRBV29-1 and TRBJ2-5; 7 bases align to TRBD1. This CDR3 region has 13 residues. V shed 6 bases, J shed 2 bases, and the junction held 6 bases outside the gene matches. CDR1 is SQVTM, CDR2 ANQGSEA, per germline. For the CDR3, the DNA is TGCAGCGTCACCAGACAGGGTCAAGAGACCCAGTACTTC. As protein: CSVTRQGQETQYF.

The chain combines TRBV20-1 with TRBJ2-7; 8 nucleotides align to TRBD2. CDR3 size: 13 residues. The V gene end was trimmed by 4 bases and the J gene end by 2 bases; junction bases not matched to a gene: 4. CDR1 and CDR2 from the germline V gene are DFQATT and SNEGSKA (reference sequence). The CDR3 loop reads CSAIGAGAYEQYF. For the CDR3, the DNA is TGCAGTGCTATCGGAGCGGGAGCCTACGAGCAGTACTTC.

The V call is TRBV5-4, the J call TRBJ2-7, with 14 bases identical to TRBD2. The CDR3 loop spans 16 amino acids. Germline assignment: CDR1 SGHNT and CDR2 YYREEE (reference sequence). V was pared by 5 bases and J by 5 bases, with 9 bases of the junction left unmatched. DNA for the CDR3: TGTGCCAGCAGTTACGGACTAGCGGGAGGTGGGGACGAGCAGTACTTC. It codes for CASSYGLAGGGDEQYF.

This clonotype was seen repeatedly, ten times or more. The chain links TRBV29-1 to TRBJ2-1; no firm D call. The V end was cut by 3 bases, the J end by 6 bases, with 6 bases between. CDR1 and CDR2 from the germline V gene are SQVTM and ANQGSEA. This CDR3 is built from 11 residues. CDR3 bases: TGCAGCGTTGAGCCAGGCAATGAGCAGTTCTTC. It yields the protein CSVEPGNEQFF.

The gene calls are TRBV4-2 and TRBJ2-1; D is unclear. V was trimmed by 3 bases and J by 7 bases, leaving 19 bases between them. In germline, CDR1 is LGHNA, CDR2 YNFKEQ. There are 16 residues in the CDR3. The CDR3 loop is CASSHPSERPRNEQFF. CDR3 in DNA: TGTGCCAGCAGCCACCCCAGCGAGAGGCCCCGGAATGAGCAGTTCTTC.

The chain couples TRBV6-2 or TRBV6-3 to TRBJ2-1; 11 positions agree with TRBD2. The CDR3 loop spans 15 amino acids. Germline lookup yields CDR1 MNHEY and CDR2 SVGEGT. Trimming at V came to 7 bases and at J to 7 bases, leaving 9 bases not matched to a gene. The CDR3 sequence: CASTPTLAGGNEQFF. CDR3 bases: TGTGCCAGCACCCCCACCCTAGCGGGAGGAAATGAGCAGTTCTTC.

The chain uses TRBV4-1 and TRBJ2-7; a weak D match, TRBD2 (6 bases). The CDR3 extends over 13 amino acids. The germline V gene encodes CDR1 MGHRA and CDR2 YSYEKL. Trimming stripped 4 bases from V and 3 bases from J, with 10 bases between. CDR3 protein: CASSPGEGYEQYF. In DNA, the CDR3 is TGCGCCAGCAGCCCGGGGGAAGGCTACGAGCAGTACTTC.

This chain links TRBV19 with TRBJ2-1; 13 positions agree with TRBD2. Germline CDR1 LNHDA, CDR2 SQIVND (reference sequence). There are 17 residues in the CDR3. The V gene end was trimmed by 5 bases and the J gene end by 6 bases; junction bases not matched to a gene: 10. The CDR3 DNA is TGTGCCAGTAGTCCGTTAGGACTAGCGGGAGATTTCAATGAGCAGTTCTTC. It codes for CASSPLGLAGDFNEQFF.

The chain employs TRBV4-3 and TRBJ2-7; 7 positions match TRBD1. Germline V CDR1 and CDR2: LGHNA, YSLEER. The CDR3 loop spans 16 amino acids. Unmatched junction bases numbered 10, after V lost 2 bases and J lost 3 bases. This chain's CDR3 is CASSQTPTGDNYEQYF. The CDR3 nucleotides are TGCGCCAGCAGCCAAACCCCCACAGGGGACAACTACGAGCAGTACTTC.

The gene calls are TRBV27 and TRBJ2-7; 10 nucleotides agree with TRBD1. The V segment lost 2 bases and the J segment 2 bases; nucleotides outside the gene matches: 12. The CDR3 runs 18 residues. Germline CDR1 reads MNHEY; CDR2 reads SMNVEV (reference sequence). The CDR3 loop is CASSLMRQGAEFTYEQYF. The CDR3, as DNA: TGTGCCAGCAGTTTAATGAGACAGGGGGCGGAATTTACCTACGAGCAGTACTTC.

At least ten counts were recorded for this clonotype. V usage is TRBV9 and J usage is TRBJ2-1; D is ambiguous. Between the trimmed V and J ends, which lost 2 bases and 0 bases, there was a span of 9 bases. Germline V gives CDR1 SGDLS, CDR2 YYNGEE. This CDR3 spans 15 amino acids. CDR3 DNA sequence: TGTGCCAGCAGCGTTACGGTCAGCTCCTACAATGAGCAGTTCTTC. Amino acids: CASSVTVSSYNEQFF.

The chain links TRBV20-1 to TRBJ2-1; 10 bases match TRBD2. V gave up 6 bases and J gave up 8 bases; unmatched junction bases: 25. The germline gives CDR1 DFQATT, CDR2 SNEGSKA (reference sequence). The CDR3 is 19 amino acids. The CDR3 DNA follows: TGCAGTGCCGTCGGAGTGCAGCTAGCGGGAGTGCTGTATCGGGATGAGCAGTTCTTC. It yields the protein CSAVGVQLAGVLYRDEQFF.

The table lists this clonotype with many counts. The chain couples TRBV7-2 to TRBJ2-7, with D possibly being TRBD1 (6 bases). Per germline, CDR1 SGHTA and CDR2 FQGNSA. V was shortened by 5 bases and J by 2 bases, with 13 bases between the two germline ends. The CDR3 consists of 14 residues. The CDR3 sequence is CASSHRDGAYEQYF. The CDR3, as DNA: TGTGCCAGCAGCCACAGGGACGGAGCCTACGAGCAGTACTTC.

This clonotype was seen at least ten times. The rearrangement uses TRBV4-1 and TRBJ1-5, with D perhaps matching TRBD1 (5 bases). V lost 0 bases to trimming and J lost 3 bases, with 9 bases between them. The CDR3 sequence is 15 residues long. CDR1 MGHRA and CDR2 YSYEKL come from the germline V gene. DNA for the CDR3: TGCGCCAGCAGCCAAGAGGGGGGTACCAATCAGCCCCAGCATTTT. Translation gives CASSQEGGTNQPQHF.

The gene calls are TRBV7-9 and TRBJ2-1, with 7 positions matching TRBD1. CDR3 length equals 15 residues. V shed 4 bases, J shed 5 bases, and the junction held 8 bases outside the gene matches. CDR1 is SEHNR and CDR2 is FQNEAQ in the germline V gene (reference sequence). The CDR3 nucleotides are TGTGCCAGCAGCTCGACCCAGGGGGAAGACAATGAGCAGTTCTTC. Translated, it gives CASSSTQGEDNEQFF.

This clonotype was counted ten times or more. The rearrangement links TRBV27 to TRBJ1-4; no clear D gene. Germline V gene data show CDR1 as MNHEY and CDR2 as SMNVEV (reference sequence). The CDR3 runs to 15 residues. V was shortened by 5 bases and J by 0 bases, with 10 bases between the two germline ends. The chain's CDR3 is CASSPSGSTNEKLFF. CDR3 DNA sequence: TGTGCCAGCAGTCCCAGTGGGTCAACTAATGAAAAACTGTTTTTT.

This clonotype was recorded at least ten times. This chain connects TRBV19 to TRBJ1-2; D is uncertain. CDR3 length: 12 amino acids. The ends were cut back, 5 bases at V and 0 bases at J, with 4 bases in the middle. The germline CDR1 and CDR2 sequences are LNHDA and SQIVND (reference sequence). CDR3 amino acids: CASSEANYGYTF. DNA for the CDR3: TGTGCCAGTAGTGAAGCTAACTATGGCTACACCTTC.

At least ten counts were recorded for this clonotype. The CDR3 DNA reads as TGTGCCAGCAGCCATCCCCGGAGTGGGACAGGCCTTGAAAAACTGTTTTTT. This encodes CASSHPRSGTGLEKLFF. The rearrangement joins TRBV12-3 or TRBV12-4 to TRBJ1-4; 8 positions agree with TRBD1. The ends lost 6 bases at V and 7 bases at J; junction bases unmatched: 16. The length of the CDR3 is 17 residues.

This clonotype has more than one count but fewer than ten. The chain is built from TRBV4-3 and TRBJ2-1; unclear D gene. This CDR3 contains 13 residues. Deletions cut 0 bases from V and 9 bases from J, with 9 bases between. The germline CDR1 and CDR2 sequences are LGHNA and YSLEER. For the CDR3, the DNA is TGCGCCAGCAGCCAAGATAAGGGCACTGAGCAGTTCTTC. Amino acids: CASSQDKGTEQFF.

This clonotype has more than one count but fewer than ten. The V call is TRBV24-1, the J call TRBJ2-5; no reliable D call. The CDR3 totals 13 residues. Deletions cut 4 bases from V and 0 bases from J, with 5 bases between. Germline assignment: CDR1 KGHDR and CDR2 SFDVKD. CDR3 amino acids: CATSEGYQETQYF. The CDR3 DNA follows: TGTGCCACCAGTGAGGGGTACCAAGAGACCCAGTACTTC.

In this sample, this clonotype turned up a few times. The V gene is TRBV14, the J gene TRBJ2-1; D call uncertain. The V gene lost 2 bases and the J gene lost 3 bases, with 11 bases spanning the gap. CDR1 is SGHDN and CDR2 is FVKESK in the germline V gene. The CDR3 is made up of 15 amino acids. The CDR3 loop reads CASSQNDGLYNEQFF. CDR3 in DNA: TGTGCCAGCAGCCAAAACGACGGGCTCTACAATGAGCAGTTCTTC.

CDR3 sequence: CASSWDSNTDTQYF. CDR3 nucleotide sequence: TGTGCCAGCAGCTGGGACAGTAACACAGATACGCAGTATTTT. V and J are TRBV7-9 and TRBJ2-3, with 7 bases aligning to TRBD1. The CDR3 contains 14 residues. The germline gives CDR1 SEHNR, CDR2 FQNEAQ (reference sequence). Trimming took 4 bases from V and 2 from J; bases not matched to a gene: 3. Based on the CDR3 plus reference TRBV7-9 and TRBJ2-3, the full variable domain is DTGVSQNPRHKITKRGQNVTFRCDPISEHNRLYWYRQTLGQGPEFLTYFQNEAQLEKSRLLSDRFSAERPKGSFSTLEIQRTEQGDSAMYLCASSWDSNTDTQYFGPGTRLTVL.

In its sample, this clonotype was seen many times. This chain uses TRBV15 with TRBJ1-2; TRBD1 agrees at 9 bases. This CDR3 spans 15 amino acids. V lost 0 bases and J lost 6; bases outside the gene matches: 5. Germline V gives CDR1 LNHNV, CDR2 YYDKDF (reference sequence). CDR3 DNA sequence: TGTGCCACCAGCAGAGATAGACAGGGGGTCGATGGCTACACCTTC. This encodes CATSRDRQGVDGYTF.

This chain connects TRBV9 to TRBJ2-5; D unclear. CDR3 length equals 13 residues. Germline V gene data show CDR1 as SGDLS and CDR2 as YYNGEE. Trimming took off 0 bases at V and 5 bases at J, with 8 bases between the two ends. This CDR3 is CASSVDSAETQYF. CDR3 nucleotides: TGTGCCAGCAGCGTAGATAGTGCGGAGACCCAGTACTTC. Supplemented by reference TRBV9 and TRBJ2-5, the full variable domain reads DSGVTQTPKHLITATGQRVTLRCSPRSGDLSVYWYQQSLDQGLQFLIQYYNGEERAKGNILERFSAQQFPDLHSELNLSSLELGDSALYFCASSVDSAETQYFGPGTRLLVL.